Included here is one T cell receptor (beta chain) sequence, with context. Its cognate antigen has yet to be identified. One base away there is no much larger clone; base qualities are not given. These data originate in a study of cytomegalovirus exposure and HLA in healthy donors (dated by TCRdb to the late 2010s). Regarding the study in general: An earlier analysis of 587 of the donors reported 276 Gb of sequence data and 95 million to 130 million unique TCR beta sequences obtained from around 180 million T cells. In an earlier analysis of 587 of the donors, high-throughput TCR beta sequencing was used to judge whether each TCR beta V gene segment behaved as functional or pseudogenic. The study used immunosequencing to profile the T cell repertoires of approximately 650 subjects and linked those repertoires to cytomegalovirus serostatus. The number of typed donors differed by locus: about 629-640 for A, B, C, DRB1 and DQB1; about 520 for DQA1; some 590 for DPA1; and roughly 470 for DPB1. High-throughput TCR immunosequencing, statistical association of individual TCRs with disease status, and machine learning were combined to predict cytomegalovirus infection status. In addition to the first cohort of around 670 subjects, a separate validation cohort of 120 different subjects was used. The study aimed to test whether cataloging public T cell receptors could reveal signatures of past pathogen exposure. Four to six DR-DQ haplotypes were handled as single units for association and clustering, since linkage in the cohort was strong. In the later analysis, no new phenotypic data were used to find candidate immune exposures; instead, reliance was placed on TCR beta sequences and their occurrence across donors. Every discovery cohort repertoire had been produced on one sequencing platform. Donor age, sex, ethnicity and CMV serostatus were compiled together with the repertoire data. A later genetic analysis used genome-wide SNP genotypes for 398 of the 666 donors, treating that subset as a discovery cohort. An early release covering 550 to 650 HLA-typed donors comprised approximately 300 gigabases of sequencing data and around 80 million unique TCR sequences. HLA typing included class I and class II loci at four-digit resolution. Among around 400 genotyped donors of the cohort, an average of around 220,000 unique TCR beta nucleotide sequences was sequenced per donor, of which about 20% were non-productive. To study patterns of TCR occurrence, a later analysis re-analyzed previously published TCR beta repertoires from 666 donors and added high-resolution HLA genotyping. The genetic ancestry cluster associated with self-reported Caucasian donors included 65% to 90% of the 300 to 450 genotyped donors. What the research found in general, with its limitations: In both the original and validation cohorts, the classifier was reported to diagnose cytomegalovirus status with high specificity and sensitivity. When HLA alleles, especially DR and DQ, strongly co-occurred, attributing TCR associations to individual alleles was difficult. According to a later analysis, most CMV-associated TCR beta chains appeared to be HLA-restricted, and the HLA associations seemed to be driven largely by CMV exposure. In a later genetic analysis, fewer N-insertions in productive TCRs were reported among donors in an Asian-associated ancestry cluster than the approximately 670-donor mean. Compared with equally common non-associated chains, HLA-associated TCR beta chains in a later analysis were more clonally expanded and had lower generation probabilities. In an earlier analysis of fewer than 700 of the donors, most TCR beta V segments appeared in productive rearrangements about 87% or about 30% of the time, broadly matching IMGT annotations. A further reported finding was that TCR beta sequences accurately predicted the HLA-A and HLA-B alleles for most subjects in the first cohort. Sequencing depth was assumed to be roughly uniform across donors in the presence/absence analyses, though that assumption may not hold. For the cohort, immune exposure information was limited to CMV serostatus. In the study, 150 to 200 TCR beta chains were listed as associated with cytomegalovirus. Because HLA typing was unavailable for some donors at each locus, only the typed subset was used in association tests. A later analysis associated 15,000 to 20,000 TCR beta sequences with specific HLA alleles at a false discovery rate of 0.05. A later analysis reported that several top co-occurrence clusters appeared linked to parvovirus B19, influenza, CMV and Epstein-Barr virus. A later genetic analysis associated a missense DCLRE1C variant with V-gene and J-gene trimming of TCR beta chains, and an independent cohort replicated the association. In a later analysis, TCR association rates were found to vary across HLA loci, with the most associated TCRs seen for DRB1 alleles and the fewest for HLA-C alleles. Because counts were too low, approximately 15 rarely observed V segments, including chromosome 9 orphons, were excluded from the earlier analysis of about 500 of the donors. A group of highly shared sequence variants was considered likely to be a technical artifact of the sequencing pipeline. In vitro tests confirmed that a few of the cytomegalovirus-associated TCR beta chains recognize cytomegalovirus antigens. Linkage disequilibrium might explain the correlated functional status among segregating V segments, but an unknown experimental factor could not be ruled out. Across donors, most TCR sequences were observed very rarely, whereas some public TCRs were present in many individuals. The authors suggested that the approach could potentially be extended to other disease states and immunological phenotypes. This cohort had only TCR beta chains sequenced, and the lack of alpha or paired-chain data limited which features could be detected. The 87-base-pair reads could not distinguish some IMGT-functional V segments, including TRBV6-2 and TRBV6-3, so those segments were excluded.

The cohort consisted of 600 to 750 healthy bone marrow donors. At the time of sampling, every cohort member was nominally healthy, though immune exposures that went unrecorded were likely present. The donor was CMV seronegative and belonged to the group of 350 or so seronegative cohort members. A peripheral blood sample was collected from each donor, and TCR beta sequencing was performed on peripheral blood mononuclear cells. The Qiagen DNeasy Blood Extraction Kit was used to extract genomic DNA from the blood cell samples. Including the terminal cysteine and phenylalanine, the CDR3 comprises 16 residues. Only the CDR3 portion is preserved as DNA: 48 bases, with reading frame beginning at the first base. CDR1 and CDR2 are read off the germline V gene (reference sequence) as GTSNPN and SVGIG. The germline ends are 16 bases apart after V is trimmed by 7 bases and J by 0 bases. The library was prepared using the immunoSEQ multiplex PCR assay. The multiplex PCR relied on a mix of 60 forward primers for TCR Vbeta segments and 13 reverse primers for TCR Jbeta segments. The CDR3 region of rearranged TCR beta genes was amplified from genomic DNA with a multiplex PCR assay. The amplified TCR beta libraries were sequenced on the Illumina HiSeq System as 87-base-pair reads. In the paper's pipeline: Across the roughly 600 repertoires, a later analysis counted about 81 million unique TCR beta chains, around 11 million of which were shared by at least two donors. Raw reads were error-corrected and collapsed into unique sequences with a nearest-neighbor algorithm that merged closely related sequences to remove PCR and sequencing errors. To assign V, D and J gene segments, CDR3 sequences were aligned to IMGT reference sequences. Each retained sequence needed at least a six-nucleotide match to both a V gene segment and a J gene segment. Rearrangements were called productive when the CDR3 lacked stop codons and stayed in frame with V and J; all others were non-productive. Following IMGT convention, CDR3 was defined as the stretch from the second conserved V-encoded cysteine to the conserved J-encoded phenylalanine. In an earlier analysis of roughly 610 of the donors, sequences lacking an unambiguous match to a single V gene segment were excluded. In an earlier analysis of some 590 of the donors, V segments were called functional above 56.7% productive rearrangements and were called segregating when the between-donor standard deviation exceeded 5%. A statistical classification framework was developed to diagnose cytomegalovirus status using the catalog of TCR beta chain sequences. A later analysis assigned V and J genes by comparing TCR nucleotide sequences with IMGT/GENE-DB human TR gene sequences. A later analysis assigned CDR3 sequences and most-parsimonious VDJ recombination scenarios with the TCRdist pipeline. A later analysis defined each TCR beta chain by its CDR3 amino acid sequence plus V-gene family, and excluded reads lacking a unique V-gene family. To address suspected cross-contamination and a sequencing artifact, a later analysis removed 592 highly shared, low-generation-probability nucleotide sequences. In a later analysis, a clonal expansion index was calculated for each public chain from normalized within-repertoire ranks of inferred template counts. Generation probabilities in a later analysis came from a VDJ recombination model fitted to out-of-frame rearrangements, and those results were checked against IGoR. Hypergeometric tests were used in a later analysis to score TCR-TCR, TCR-HLA and TCR-CMV co-occurrence, with a repertoire-size bias correction applied to the TCR pairs. In a later analysis, false discovery rates were estimated by permuting HLA or CMV assignments 20 times. In a later analysis, co-occurring TCRs were grouped with DBSCAN, and TCRdist sequence similarity was added when clustering was performed within HLA-allele-positive subsets. Co-occurrence clustering excluded repertoires with fewer than 30,000 or more than 120,000 public chains, plus five with anomalous nucleotide sharing. TCRdb's version of the immuneACCESS table is confined to in-frame rearrangements and falls short of the full clone set. An unresolved V gene accounts for under half of the shortfall where checked; the remainder is of unknown origin. For V, J and clone size, that table is used; D and trimming come from the DNA. The sample includes 150,000 to 200,000 clones, with roughly 87% observed a single time. Roughly 0.23% of the sample is in the top ten clones.

The clonotype was recovered from a girl in the first two years of life in good health and CMV-seronegative. Source material: PBMCs. This chain is built from TRBV30 and TRBJ1-6; TRBD1 is possibly the D segment (6 matching bases). The sequenced DNA is TGTGCCTTAACACCGGGACACCTCTCCTATAATTCACCCCTCCACTTT. This encodes CALTPGHLSYNSPLHF. Joined to the reference TRBV30 and TRBJ1-6 proteins, this CDR3 gives the full variable domain: SQTIHQWPATLVQPVGSPLSLECTVEGTSNPNLYWYRQAAGRGLQLLFYSVGIGQISSEVPQNLSASRPQDRQFILSSKKLLLSDSGFYLCALTPGHLSYNSPLHFGNGTRLTVT.